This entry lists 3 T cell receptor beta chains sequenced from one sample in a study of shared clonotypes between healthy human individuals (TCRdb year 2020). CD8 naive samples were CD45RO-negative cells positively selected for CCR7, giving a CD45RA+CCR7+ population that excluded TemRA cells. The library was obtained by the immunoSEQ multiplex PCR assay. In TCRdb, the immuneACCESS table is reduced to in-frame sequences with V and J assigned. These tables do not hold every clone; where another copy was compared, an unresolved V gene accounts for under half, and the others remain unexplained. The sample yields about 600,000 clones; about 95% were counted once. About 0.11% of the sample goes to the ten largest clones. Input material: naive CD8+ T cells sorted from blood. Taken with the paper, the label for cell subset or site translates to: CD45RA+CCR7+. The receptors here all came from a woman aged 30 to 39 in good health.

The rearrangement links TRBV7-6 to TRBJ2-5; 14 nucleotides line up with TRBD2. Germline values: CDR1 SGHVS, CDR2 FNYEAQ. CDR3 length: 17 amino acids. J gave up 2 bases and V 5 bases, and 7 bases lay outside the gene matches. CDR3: CASSPGLAGVEQETQYF. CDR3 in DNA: TGTGCCAGCAGCCCGGGACTAGCGGGAGTAGAACAAGAGACCCAGTACTTC.

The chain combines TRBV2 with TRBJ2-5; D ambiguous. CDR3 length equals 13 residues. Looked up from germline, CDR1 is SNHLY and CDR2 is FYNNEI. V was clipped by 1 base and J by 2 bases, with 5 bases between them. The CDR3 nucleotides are TGTGCCAGCAGTGAAGACGGTCAAGAGACCCAGTACTTC. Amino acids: CASSEDGQETQYF. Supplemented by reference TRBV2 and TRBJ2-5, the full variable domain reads EPEVTQTPSHQVTQMGQEVILRCVPISNHLYFYWYRQILGQKVEFLVSFYNNEISEKSEIFDDQFSVERPDGSNFTLKIRSTKLEDSAMYFCASSEDGQETQYFGPGTRLLVL.

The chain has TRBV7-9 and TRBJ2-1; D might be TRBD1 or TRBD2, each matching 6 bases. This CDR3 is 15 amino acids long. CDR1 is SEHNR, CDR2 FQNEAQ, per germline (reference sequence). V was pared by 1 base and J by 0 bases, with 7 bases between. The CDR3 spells CASSLGGASYNEQFF. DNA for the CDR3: TGTGCCAGCAGCTTAGGGGGGGCCTCCTACAATGAGCAGTTCTTC.